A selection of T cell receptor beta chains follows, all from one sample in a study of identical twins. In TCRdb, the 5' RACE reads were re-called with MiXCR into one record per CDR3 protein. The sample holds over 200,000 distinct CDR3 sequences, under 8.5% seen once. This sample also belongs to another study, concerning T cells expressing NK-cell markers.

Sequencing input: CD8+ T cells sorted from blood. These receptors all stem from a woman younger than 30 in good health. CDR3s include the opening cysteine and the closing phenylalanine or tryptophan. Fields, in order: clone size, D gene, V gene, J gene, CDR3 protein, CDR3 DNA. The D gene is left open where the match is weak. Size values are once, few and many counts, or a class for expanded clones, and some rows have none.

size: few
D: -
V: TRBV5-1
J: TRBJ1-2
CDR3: CASSPSGGAGLRGYTF
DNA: TGCGCCAGCAGCCCGTCCGGGGGCGCCGGACTTCGGGGCTACACCTTC

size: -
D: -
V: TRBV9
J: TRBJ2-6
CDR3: CASSEDSSNSGANVLTF
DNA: TGTGCCAGCAGCGAAGACAGCAGTAACTCTGGGGCCAACGTCCTGACTTTC

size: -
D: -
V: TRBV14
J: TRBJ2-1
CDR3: CASSQEPAQYNEQFF
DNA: TGTGCCAGCAGCCAAGAACCGGCCCAATACAATGAGCAGTTCTTC

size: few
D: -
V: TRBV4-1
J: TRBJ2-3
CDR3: CASSQGLSSTDTQYF
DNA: TGCGCCAGCAGCCAAGGACTCTCGAGCACAGATACGCAGTATTTT

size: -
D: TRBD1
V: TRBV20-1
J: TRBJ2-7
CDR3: CSATLTGGALGLGYEQYF
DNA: TGCAGTGCCACACTTACAGGGGGCGCGTTGGGCCTGGGCTACGAGCAGTACTTC

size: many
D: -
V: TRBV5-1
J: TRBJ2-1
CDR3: CASSLIDKPIGEQFF
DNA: TGCGCCAGCAGTCTAATTGACAAACCGATAGGCGAGCAGTTCTTC

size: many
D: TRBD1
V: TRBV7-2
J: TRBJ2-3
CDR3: CASSHGTGGWADTQYF
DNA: TGTGCCAGCAGCCACGGGACAGGGGGCTGGGCAGATACGCAGTATTTT

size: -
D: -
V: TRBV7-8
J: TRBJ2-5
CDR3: CASSPLAPGGPQYF
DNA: TGTGCCAGCAGCCCCTTAGCGCCCGGGGGCCCCCAGTACTTC

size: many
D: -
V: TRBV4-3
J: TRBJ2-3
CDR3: CASSQDDKVTQYF
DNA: TGCGCCAGCAGCCAGGACGACAAAGTTACGCAGTATTTT

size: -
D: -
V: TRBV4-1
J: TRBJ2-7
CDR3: CASSPGPTGTYEQYF
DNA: TGCGCCAGCAGCCCAGGACCTACGGGTACCTACGAGCAGTACTTC

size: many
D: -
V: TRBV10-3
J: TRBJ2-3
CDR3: CAISESNHPTDTQYF
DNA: TGTGCCATCAGTGAGTCTAACCACCCCACAGATACGCAGTATTTT

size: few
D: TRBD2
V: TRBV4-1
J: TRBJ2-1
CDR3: CASSPLIPGLAEPDYNEQFF
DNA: TGCGCCAGCAGCCCCTTGATTCCGGGACTAGCGGAACCCGACTACAATGAGCAGTTCTTC

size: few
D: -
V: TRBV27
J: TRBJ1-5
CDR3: CASSPTDSNQPQHF
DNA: TGTGCCAGCAGTCCGACAGATAGCAATCAGCCCCAGCATTTT

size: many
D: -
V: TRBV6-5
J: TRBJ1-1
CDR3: CASSYSAGMNTEAFF
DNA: TGTGCCAGCAGTTACTCCGCGGGAATGAACACTGAAGCTTTCTTT

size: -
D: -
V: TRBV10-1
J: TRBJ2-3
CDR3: CASSERDPSTDTQYF
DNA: TGCGCCAGCAGTGAAAGGGACCCTAGCACAGATACGCAGTATTTT

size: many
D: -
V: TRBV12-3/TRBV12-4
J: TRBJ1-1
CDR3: CASSLRGGSTEAFF
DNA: TGTGCCAGCAGTTTGAGAGGGGGGAGCACTGAAGCTTTCTTT